The rows below give T cell receptor beta chains drawn from one sample of a study of response to subunit inactivated influenza vaccine. TCRdb re-derived calls from the RT-PCR reads in MiXCR, one entry per CDR3 protein. Here the sample spans 600,000 to 850,000 distinct CDR3 sequences, around 15% being singletons. The sequenced sample was PBMCs from blood, obtained 14 days before vaccination. Receptors were obtained from a man aged 50-59 years who received an inactivated influenza vaccine. Both conserved end residues are part of each CDR3. A D gene is named only where the DNA matches it firmly. For some rows the clone size is stated as once, few or many, or as a class when expanded; others skip it.

D gene,J gene,V gene,clone size,CDR3 DNA,CDR3 protein
-,TRBJ2-3,TRBV18,few,TGTGCCAGCTCACCACGATATACTCAGGGAGATACGCAGTATTTT,CASSPRYTQGDTQYF
-,TRBJ2-7,TRBV6-1,few,TGTGCCACCGCTACACAACCGAATCCCTACGAGCAGTACTTC,CATATQPNPYEQYF
TRBD1,TRBJ2-7,TRBV27,few,TGTGCCAGCAGGAACCCGGGACAGGGCTCCTACGAGCAGTACTTC,CASRNPGQGSYEQYF
-,TRBJ2-2,TRBV15,many,TGTGCCACCAGCAGAACTCAAACTACCCCCGGGGAGCTGTTTTTT,CATSRTQTTPGELFF
TRBD1,TRBJ2-7,TRBV7-8,few,TGTGCCAGCAGCCGACACCGGGACAGATCCTACGAGCAGTACTTC,CASSRHRDRSYEQYF
TRBD1,TRBJ2-2,TRBV4-3,-,TGCGCCAGCAGCCAAGGGGGGACAGTTGAGGCCGGGGAGCTGTTTTTT,CASSQGGTVEAGELFF
-,TRBJ1-1,TRBV20-1,few,TGCAGTGCTAGAGTTCCGGGCTTGTCAAGGAACACTGAAGCTTTCTTT,CSARVPGLSRNTEAFF
-,TRBJ1-5,TRBV28,many,TGTGCCAGCAGTTTACAGGGTTATAGCAATCAGCCCCAGCATTTT,CASSLQGYSNQPQHF
TRBD1,TRBJ2-7,TRBV4-2,few,TGTGCCAGCAGCCACATCCCGGGACAGAACATCGCCTACGAGCAGTACTTC,CASSHIPGQNIAYEQYF
-,TRBJ2-7,TRBV11-2,-,TGTGCCAGCAGCTTGGGTCGGACTGGATACGAGCAGTACTTC,CASSLGRTGYEQYF
-,TRBJ2-2,TRBV10-3,many,TGTGCCATCAGCCCGGGACACTCGAACACCGGGGAGCTGTTTTTT,CAISPGHSNTGELFF
-,TRBJ1-1,TRBV12-3/TRBV12-4,-,TGTGCCAGCACTCCAGGGATCATGAACACTGAAGCTTTCTTT,CASTPGIMNTEAFF
-,TRBJ2-7,TRBV29-1,few,TGCAGCGTTGGGGACAAGTACGAGCAGTACTTC,CSVGDKYEQYF
TRBD2,TRBJ2-5,TRBV12-3/TRBV12-4,few,TGTGCCAGCAGTTTATGGAGCGGGAGATCCCAAGAGACCCAGTACTTC,CASSLWSGRSQETQYF
-,TRBJ2-1,TRBV20-1,-,TGCAGTGCTAGAGCGTTACAGGGTCGAGAGCAGTTCTTC,CSARALQGREQFF
-,TRBJ2-1,TRBV7-6,-,TGTGCCAGCAGCTTAGGGTCTGGCGGTGAGCAGTTCTTC,CASSLGSGGEQFF
TRBD2,TRBJ2-5,TRBV11-2,few,TGTGCCAGCAGCCCAGGGGGACTAGCGGGGGTGAAAGAGACCCAGTACTTC,CASSPGGLAGVKETQYF
TRBD2,TRBJ2-1,TRBV9,many,TGTGCCAGCAGCCCCCCGCCGGGACTAGCGGGAGGGAGCTCCTACAATGAGCAGTTCTTC,CASSPPPGLAGGSSYNEQFF
-,TRBJ1-2,TRBV7-9,few,TGTGCCAGCAGCGAACACAAGTCCTATGGCTACACCTTC,CASSEHKSYGYTF
TRBD2,TRBJ2-1,TRBV5-1,few,TGCGCCAGCAGCGTCAAGCTGGGTTGGCTAGCGGACTCCTACAATGAGCAGTTCTTC,CASSVKLGWLADSYNEQFF
-,TRBJ2-2,TRBV6-2/TRBV6-3,-,TGTGCCAGCAGTATCCATACAGGGACCGGGGAGCTGTTTTTT,CASSIHTGTGELFF
-,TRBJ2-2,TRBV5-1,once,TGCGCCAGCAGCTTGAGATTAGGCTTAGTGAACACCGGGGAGCTGTTTTTT,CASSLRLGLVNTGELFF
-,TRBJ1-5,TRBV6-2/TRBV6-3,-,TGTGCCAGCAGTTACGGCGGACAGAGCAATCAGCCCCAGCATTTT,CASSYGGQSNQPQHF
TRBD2,TRBJ2-7,TRBV20-1,-,TGCAGTGCTAGAGGGAGCGGGAGTGGTTACGAGCAGTACTTC,CSARGSGSGYEQYF
-,TRBJ2-3,TRBV5-8,-,TGTGCCAGCAGCTTAAGGACGCATAGGGCAGATACGCAGTATTTT,CASSLRTHRADTQYF
TRBD1,TRBJ2-7,TRBV12-3/TRBV12-4,many,TGTGCCAGCAGTTTATGGCGACAGGGGGGGATTGAGCAGTACTTC,CASSLWRQGGIEQYF
TRBD2,TRBJ2-7,TRBV28,-,TGTGCCAGGAAGACAAGAGGGACTAGCGACTCCTACGAGCAGTACTTC,CARKTRGTSDSYEQYF
-,TRBJ1-4,TRBV28,few,TGTGCCAGCAGCACCGGGACCCTTGGTGAAAAACTGTTTTTT,CASSTGTLGEKLFF
TRBD1,TRBJ1-1,TRBV4-1,-,TGCGCCAGCAGCCAAGCAGTACCTGCGGACAGGGGAGTTCTGAGAGCTTTCTTT,CASSQAVPADRGVLRAFF
-,TRBJ2-2,TRBV5-4,many,TGTGCCAGCAGCCCGCCGTGGACCGGGGAGCTGTTTTTT,CASSPPWTGELFF
TRBD1,TRBJ1-2,TRBV5-1,-,TGCGCCAGCAGCTTGGAGGGACAGGGTTTCAGTGGCTACACCTTC,CASSLEGQGFSGYTF